Here is one T cell receptor (beta chain) with its context. The antigen this receptor binds is unknown. Base qualities are missing; no much larger clone stands one base away. The data were taken from a study of cytomegalovirus exposure and HLA in healthy donors (dated by TCRdb to 2016 to 2017). For context, the study as a whole: An earlier analysis of more than 550 of the donors reported 276 Gb of sequence data and 95 million to 140 million unique TCR beta sequences obtained from roughly 170 million T cells. The T cell repertoires of about 700 subjects were profiled by immunosequencing and related to cytomegalovirus serostatus. Around 300 gigabases of sequencing data and tens of millions of unique TCR sequences were included in an early release covering over 600 HLA-typed donors. All discovery cohort repertoires had been generated on a single sequencing platform. To predict cytomegalovirus infection status, the study combined high-throughput TCR immunosequencing, statistical association of individual TCRs with disease status, and machine learning. A later analysis re-examined previously published TCR beta repertoires from roughly 650 donors and added high-resolution HLA genotyping to investigate patterns of TCR occurrence. Rather than drawing on any new phenotypic data, the later analysis identified candidate immune exposures from TCR beta sequences and the way those sequences occurred across donors. A later genetic analysis took genome-wide SNP genotypes for about three fifths of the 666 donors and used that subset as a discovery cohort. The number of typed donors differed by locus: 629-630 for A, B, C, DRB1 and DQB1; 500 to 550 for DQA1; some 610 for DPA1; and roughly 490 for DPB1. Class I and class II HLA loci were covered by the typing at four-digit resolution. An earlier analysis of 587 of the donors used high-throughput TCR beta sequencing to judge whether each TCR beta V gene segment behaved as functional or pseudogenic. Donor age, sex, ethnicity and CMV serostatus were compiled together with the repertoire data. The study aimed to test whether signatures of past pathogen exposure could be identified by cataloging public T cell receptors. Across roughly 420 genotyped donors of the cohort, an average of 235,054 unique TCR beta nucleotide sequences per donor were sequenced, and 15% to 20% of those sequences were non-productive. A separate validation cohort of 100 to 150 different subjects was used in addition to the approximately 640-subject first cohort. The genetic ancestry cluster associated with self-reported Caucasian donors included around four fifths of the approximately 400 genotyped donors. About five DR-DQ haplotypes were treated as single units for association and clustering because of strong linkage in the cohort.

The cohort comprised fewer than 700 healthy bone marrow donors. At the time of sampling, every cohort member was nominally healthy, though immune exposures that went unrecorded were likely present. The donor tested CMV seronegative, placing the donor among the 350 to 400 seronegative members of the cohort. A peripheral blood sample was provided by each donor, and peripheral blood mononuclear cells were used for TCR beta sequencing. The Qiagen DNeasy Blood Extraction Kit was used to extract genomic DNA from the blood cell samples. Taken from cysteine to phenylalanine, the CDR3 has 17 residues. Only the CDR3 part of the read is kept: 51 bases, read in frame from the first base. The germline V gene (reference sequence) specifies SEHNR as CDR1 and FQNEAQ as CDR2. Findings and caveats that apply to the study as a whole: The 87-base-pair reads could not distinguish some IMGT-functional V segments, including TRBV6-2 and TRBV6-3, so those segments were excluded. In a later analysis, several top co-occurrence clusters were reported to appear linked to parvovirus B19, influenza, CMV and Epstein-Barr virus. According to a later genetic analysis, donors in an Asian-associated ancestry cluster had fewer N-insertions in productive TCRs than the roughly 660-donor mean. Assigning TCR associations to individual alleles was difficult when HLA alleles, especially DR and DQ, strongly co-occurred. A later analysis found that TCR association rates varied across HLA loci, with DRB1 alleles showing the most associated TCRs and HLA-C alleles the fewest. Across donors, most TCR sequences were observed very rarely, whereas some public TCRs were present in many individuals. A group of highly shared sequence variants was considered likely to be a technical artifact of the sequencing pipeline. Because some donors lacked HLA typing at each locus, the association tests relied only on the typed subset. Linkage disequilibrium might explain the correlated functional status among segregating V segments, but an unknown experimental factor could not be excluded. According to a later analysis, most CMV-associated TCR beta chains appeared to be HLA-restricted, and the HLA associations seemed to be driven largely by CMV exposure. In a later analysis, over 15,000 TCR beta sequences were associated with specific HLA alleles at a false discovery rate of 0.05. Sequencing depth was assumed to be roughly uniform across donors in the presence/absence analyses, though that assumption may not hold. The authors suggested that the approach could potentially be generalized to other disease states and immunological phenotypes. Only TCR beta chains were sequenced in this cohort, and the absence of alpha or paired-chain data limited detectable features. The classifier was reported to diagnose cytomegalovirus status with high specificity and sensitivity in both the original cohort and the validation cohort. The study listed 150 to 200 TCR beta chains as associated with cytomegalovirus. About 15 rarely observed V segments, including chromosome 9 orphons, were excluded from the earlier analysis of several hundred of the donors because counts were too low. In a later analysis, HLA-associated TCR beta chains showed more clonal expansion and lower generation probabilities than non-associated chains that were equally common. Broadly in line with IMGT annotations, most TCR beta V segments showed up in productive rearrangements about 87% or about 30% of the time in an earlier analysis of about 500 of the donors. A few of the identified cytomegalovirus-associated TCR beta chains were confirmed in vitro to be specific for cytomegalovirus antigens. A further reported finding was that TCR beta sequences accurately predicted the HLA-A and HLA-B alleles for most subjects in the first cohort. V-gene and J-gene trimming of TCR beta chains was associated with a missense DCLRE1C variant in a later genetic analysis, and the association was replicated in an independent cohort. The only immune exposure information available for the cohort was CMV serostatus.

The receptor library was made with the immunoSEQ multiplex PCR assay. For the multiplex PCR, a mixture combining 60 forward primers for TCR Vbeta segments and 13 reverse primers for TCR Jbeta segments was used. The CDR3 region of rearranged TCR beta genes was amplified from genomic DNA by a multiplex PCR assay. On the Illumina HiSeq System, the amplified TCR beta libraries were sequenced as 87-base-pair reads. For the original study's pipeline: A later analysis counted approximately 76 million unique TCR beta chains across the 650 to 800 repertoires, and around 9.9 million of these chains were shared by at least two donors. To remove PCR and sequencing errors, raw reads were error-corrected and collapsed into unique sequences using a nearest-neighbor algorithm that merged closely related sequences. To assign V, D and J gene segments, CDR3 sequences were aligned to IMGT reference sequences. For a sequence to be retained, a match of at least six nucleotides to both a V gene segment and a J gene segment was required. Rearrangements were called productive when the CDR3 lacked stop codons and stayed in frame with V and J; all others were non-productive. Following IMGT convention, CDR3 was defined as the stretch from the second conserved V-encoded cysteine to the conserved J-encoded phenylalanine. Sequences without an unambiguous match to a single V gene segment were excluded from the earlier analysis of 450 to 750 of the donors. An earlier analysis of 587 of the donors classified V segments as functional when productive rearrangements were above 56.7% and as segregating when the standard deviation between donors was above 5%. A statistical classification framework was built for diagnosing cytomegalovirus status from the catalog of TCR beta chain sequences. In a later analysis, V and J genes were assigned by comparing TCR nucleotide sequences against IMGT/GENE-DB human TR gene sequences. A later analysis assigned CDR3 sequences and most-parsimonious VDJ recombination scenarios with the TCRdist pipeline. In a later analysis, every TCR beta chain was defined by the combination of its CDR3 amino acid sequence and its V-gene family, and reads without a unique V-gene family were dropped. A later analysis removed several hundred highly shared, low-generation-probability nucleotide sequences to deal with suspected cross-contamination and a sequencing artifact. In a later analysis, a clonal expansion index was calculated for each public chain from normalized within-repertoire ranks of inferred template counts. In a later analysis, generation probabilities were computed using a VDJ recombination model fitted to out-of-frame rearrangements, and the results were checked against IGoR. Hypergeometric tests were used in a later analysis to score TCR-TCR, TCR-HLA and TCR-CMV co-occurrence, with a repertoire-size bias correction applied to the TCR pairs. To estimate false discovery rates, a later analysis permuted the HLA or CMV assignments 20 times. In a later analysis, co-occurring TCRs were grouped with DBSCAN, and TCRdist sequence similarity was added when clustering was performed within HLA-allele-positive subsets. Repertoires with fewer than 30,000 or more than 120,000 public chains, plus five repertoires with anomalous nucleotide sharing, were excluded from co-occurrence clustering. As stored in TCRdb, this immuneACCESS dataset retains in-frame rearrangements with V and J assigned. A fraction of the clones does not appear; measured against another copy, unresolved V genes explain less than half of the discrepancy, and the remainder lacks a known reason. V, J and clone size are those of that table, while D and trimming were read from the DNA. In all, the sample holds about 180,000 clones, and about three quarters of those were seen once. The leading ten clones occupy more than 5% of the sample.

The chain couples TRBV7-9 to TRBJ2-5, with 13 bases aligning to TRBD2. The end of the DNA aligns better with TRBJ2-7, so the J call may be wrong. This clonotype was obtained from a man aged 40-55 years in good health and CMV-seronegative. Source material: PBMCs. For the CDR3, the sequence is CASSPGLAGDFSYEQYF. The nucleotide sequence is TGTGCCAGCAGCCCAGGACTAGCGGGAGACTTCTCCTACGAGCAGTACTTC.